This entry concerns a single TCR beta chain. Antigen specificity is unknown. Unique molecular identifiers tagged the TCR beta cDNA libraries. The source material, roughly 0.9 to 10 million T cells, gave rise to 510,000 or so cDNA molecules. TCRdb ran MiXCR on the PCR reads and lists one entry per CDR3 protein. The data contain 820,000 or so distinct CDR3 sequences, approximately 53% of them singletons. The sample is drawn from a study of post-analysis software for immune sequencing data. Study context: Included courses were relapsing-remitting and secondary progressive multiple sclerosis; progressive-relapsing multiple sclerosis was also included.

Broader study findings: Among 5 or 6 TRBV segments more frequent in patients than controls were TRBV5-6, TRBV5-1 and TRBV20-1. Multiple sclerosis patients showed significantly lower normalized Chao1 diversity than controls did. Samples from one preparation batch, clustered by F measure, grouped strongly together.

The CDR3 has 15 amino acids. Trimming removed 4 bases from V and 2 bases from J, with 18 bases in between. Germline V gene sequence: CDR1 DFQATT, CDR2 SNEGSKA (reference sequence). The chain has TRBV20-1 and TRBJ2-7, with D perhaps TRBD1 (6 bases). This TCR derives from a girl between 10 and 17 years old with multiple sclerosis. Sample: blood. CDR3 protein: CSAKEPRGTAYEQYF. CDR3 sequence (DNA): TGCAGTGCTAAAGAACCCAGGGGTACCGCCTACGAGCAGTACTTC.